The table lists the clone carrying this TCR beta chain with many counts. Antigen specificity is unknown. The TCR beta library used iRepertoire HTBI primers with Arm-PCR amplification of CDR3. Each CDR3 protein is one row after TCRdb ran MiXCR on the multiplex PCR reads. This sample yields hundreds of thousands of distinct CDR3 sequences, of which 16% are seen a single time; 15% to 20% belongs to the top ten. V lost 4 bases, J lost 12 bases, and 24 bases lay in between. The CDR3 covers 16 residues. The germline gives CDR1 MNHEY, CDR2 SVGAGI. The sample comes from a study of regulatory T cells in long-lasting Graves disease. Study-level results: TRBV28 was favored in persistent disease, as were TRBJ1-2 and TRBJ2-5.

Time point noted: newly diagnosed GD, antithyroid drugs for less than 3 months. PBMCs were the source of the RNA used for TCR sequencing. These data were also filed under a second study, of T cells in Graves' hyperthyroidism and ophthalmopathy. That publication notes: Stability of Graves' hyperthyroidism was defined as absent ophthalmopathy progression within 18 months. Most clonotypes expanded in the thyroid (above 0.001) were also present in blood.

This clonotype was obtained from a woman in her thirties with Graves disease. Sequenced material: peripheral blood mononuclear cells (PBMCs), taken at new diagnosis, from a patient treated with antithyroid drugs. The rearrangement links TRBV6-5 to TRBJ1-4, with a weak D call TRBD1 (5 bases). The CDR3 DNA sequence: TGTGCCAGCAGTTCTGACCGGGACCCCTTTGTTGGTGAACTGTTTTTT. Translating gives CASSSDRDPFVGELFF.